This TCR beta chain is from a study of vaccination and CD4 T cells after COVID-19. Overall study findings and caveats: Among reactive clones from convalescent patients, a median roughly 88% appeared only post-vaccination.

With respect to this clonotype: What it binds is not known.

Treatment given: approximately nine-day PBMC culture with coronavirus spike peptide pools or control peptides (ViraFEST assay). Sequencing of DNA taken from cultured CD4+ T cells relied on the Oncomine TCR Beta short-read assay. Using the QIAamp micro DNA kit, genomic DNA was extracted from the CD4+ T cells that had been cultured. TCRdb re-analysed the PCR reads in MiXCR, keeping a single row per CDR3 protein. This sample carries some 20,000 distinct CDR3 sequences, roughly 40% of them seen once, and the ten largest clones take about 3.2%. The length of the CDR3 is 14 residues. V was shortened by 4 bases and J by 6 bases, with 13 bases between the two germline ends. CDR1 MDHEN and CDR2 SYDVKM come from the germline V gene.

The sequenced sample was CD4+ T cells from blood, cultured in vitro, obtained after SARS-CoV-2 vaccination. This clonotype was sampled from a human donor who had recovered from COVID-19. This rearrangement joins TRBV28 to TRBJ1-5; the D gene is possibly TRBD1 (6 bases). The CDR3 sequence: CASSYPQGSQPQHF. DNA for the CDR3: TGTGCCAGCAGTTACCCACAGGGTAGTCAGCCCCAGCATTTT. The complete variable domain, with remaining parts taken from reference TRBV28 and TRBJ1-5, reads DVKVTQSSRYLVKRTGEKVFLECVQDMDHENMFWYRQDPGLGLRLIYFSYDVKMKEKGDIPEGYSVSREKKERFSLILESASTNQTSMYLCASSYPQGSQPQHFGDGTRLSIL.